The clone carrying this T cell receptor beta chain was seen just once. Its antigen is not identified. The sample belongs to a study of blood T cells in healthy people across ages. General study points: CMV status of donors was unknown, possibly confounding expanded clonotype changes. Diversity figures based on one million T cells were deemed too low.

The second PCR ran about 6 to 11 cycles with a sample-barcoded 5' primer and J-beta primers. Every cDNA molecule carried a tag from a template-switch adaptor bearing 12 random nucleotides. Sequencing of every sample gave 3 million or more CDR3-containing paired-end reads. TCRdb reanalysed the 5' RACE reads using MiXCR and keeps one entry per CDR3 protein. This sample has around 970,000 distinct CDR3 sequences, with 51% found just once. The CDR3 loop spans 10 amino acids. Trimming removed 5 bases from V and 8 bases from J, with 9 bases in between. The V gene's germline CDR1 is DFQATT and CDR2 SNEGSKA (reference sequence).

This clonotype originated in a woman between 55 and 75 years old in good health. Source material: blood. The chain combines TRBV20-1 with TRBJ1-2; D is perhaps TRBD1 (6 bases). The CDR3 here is CSAPGVGYTF. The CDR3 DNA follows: TGCAGTGCTCCAGGGGTGGGCTACACCTTC.